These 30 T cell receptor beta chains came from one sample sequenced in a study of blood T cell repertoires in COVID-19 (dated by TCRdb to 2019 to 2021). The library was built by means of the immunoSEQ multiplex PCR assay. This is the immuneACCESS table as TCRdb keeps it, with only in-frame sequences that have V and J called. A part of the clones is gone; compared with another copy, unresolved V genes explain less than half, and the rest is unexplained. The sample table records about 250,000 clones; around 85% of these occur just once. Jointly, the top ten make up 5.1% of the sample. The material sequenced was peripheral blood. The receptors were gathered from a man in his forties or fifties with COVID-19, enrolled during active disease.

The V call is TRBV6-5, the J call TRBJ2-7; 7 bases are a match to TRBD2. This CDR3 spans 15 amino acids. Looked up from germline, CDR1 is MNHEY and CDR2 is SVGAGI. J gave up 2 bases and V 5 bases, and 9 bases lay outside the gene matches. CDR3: CASSPLGGFTYEQYF. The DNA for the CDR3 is TGTGCCAGCAGTCCGCTCGGGGGGTTTACCTACGAGCAGTACTTC.

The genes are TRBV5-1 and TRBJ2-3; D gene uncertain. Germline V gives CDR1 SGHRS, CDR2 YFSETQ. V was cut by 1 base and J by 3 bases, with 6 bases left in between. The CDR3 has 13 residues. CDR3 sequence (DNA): TGCGCCAGCAGCTTGTCCGGGACAGATACGCAGTATTTT. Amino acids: CASSLSGTDTQYF.

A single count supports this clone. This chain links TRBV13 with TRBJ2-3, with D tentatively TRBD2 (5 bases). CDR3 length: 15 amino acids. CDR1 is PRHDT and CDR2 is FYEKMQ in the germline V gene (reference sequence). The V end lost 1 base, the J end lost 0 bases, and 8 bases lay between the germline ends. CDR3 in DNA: TGTGCCAGCAGCTTAGAGGGCGGGAGCACAGATACGCAGTATTTT. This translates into CASSLEGGSTDTQYF.

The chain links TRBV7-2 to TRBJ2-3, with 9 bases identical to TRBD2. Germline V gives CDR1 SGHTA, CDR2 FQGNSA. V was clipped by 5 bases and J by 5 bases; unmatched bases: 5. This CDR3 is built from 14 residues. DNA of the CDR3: TGTGCCAGCAGCCTTAGACTAGCGGAAGATACGCAGTATTTT. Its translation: CASSLRLAEDTQYF.

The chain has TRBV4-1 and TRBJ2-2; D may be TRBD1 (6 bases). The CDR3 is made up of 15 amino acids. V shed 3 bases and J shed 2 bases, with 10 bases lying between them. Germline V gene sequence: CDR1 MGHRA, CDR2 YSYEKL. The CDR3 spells CASSHRTVNTGELFF. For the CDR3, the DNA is TGCGCCAGCAGCCACCGGACAGTAAACACCGGGGAGCTGTTTTTT.

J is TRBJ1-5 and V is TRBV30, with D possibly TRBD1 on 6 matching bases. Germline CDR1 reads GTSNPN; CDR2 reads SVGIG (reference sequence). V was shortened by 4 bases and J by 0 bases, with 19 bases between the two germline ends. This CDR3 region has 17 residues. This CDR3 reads CAWKVRGGEYSNQPQHF. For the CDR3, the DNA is TGTGCCTGGAAGGTTCGAGGGGGAGAGTATAGCAATCAGCCCCAGCATTTT.

The CDR3 loop is CASSYTGEQETQYF. Here the CDR3 DNA reads TGTGCCAGCAGCTATACAGGGGAACAAGAGACCCAGTACTTC. V and J are TRBV5-4 and TRBJ2-5, with 7 bases that match TRBD1. V gave up 3 bases and J gave up 2 bases; unmatched junction bases: 4. Germline V gene data show CDR1 as SGHNT and CDR2 as YYREEE (reference sequence). The CDR3 contains 14 residues.

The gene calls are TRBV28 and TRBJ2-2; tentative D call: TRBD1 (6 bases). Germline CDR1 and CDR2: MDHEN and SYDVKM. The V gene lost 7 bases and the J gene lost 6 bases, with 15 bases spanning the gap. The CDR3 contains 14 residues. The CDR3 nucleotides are TGTGCCAGCACTCGCGTCCCAGGGGCCGGGGAGCTGTTTTTT. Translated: CASTRVPGAGELFF.

CDR3 sequence reads: CAWGLGGGYTF. CDR3 bases: TGTGCCTGGGGCCTGGGAGGTGGCTACACCTTC. This chain connects TRBV30 to TRBJ1-2, with D hard to call. The CDR3 loop spans 11 amino acids. The ends were cut back, 5 bases at V and 7 bases at J, with 11 bases in the middle. Germline V gene sequence: CDR1 GTSNPN, CDR2 SVGIG (reference sequence).

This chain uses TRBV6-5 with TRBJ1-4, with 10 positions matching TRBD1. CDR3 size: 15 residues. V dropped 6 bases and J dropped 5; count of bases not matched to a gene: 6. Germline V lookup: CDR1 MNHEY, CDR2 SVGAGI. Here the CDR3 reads CASRPTGGGNEKLFF. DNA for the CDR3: TGTGCCAGCAGACCGACAGGGGGCGGGAATGAAAAACTGTTTTTT.

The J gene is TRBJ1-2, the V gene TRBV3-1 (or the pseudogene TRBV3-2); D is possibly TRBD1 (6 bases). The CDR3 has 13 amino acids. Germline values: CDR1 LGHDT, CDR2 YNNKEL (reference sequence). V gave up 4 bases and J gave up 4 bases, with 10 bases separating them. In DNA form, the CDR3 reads TGTGCCAGCAGCCCGGACAGAATCTATGGCTACACCTTC. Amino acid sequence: CASSPDRIYGYTF.

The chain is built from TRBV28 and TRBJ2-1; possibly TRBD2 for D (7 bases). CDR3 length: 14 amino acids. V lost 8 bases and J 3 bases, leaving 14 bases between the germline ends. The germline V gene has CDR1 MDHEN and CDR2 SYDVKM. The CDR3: CASLGGLSYNEQFF. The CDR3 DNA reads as TGTGCCAGCCTCGGGGGGCTCAGCTACAATGAGCAGTTCTTC.

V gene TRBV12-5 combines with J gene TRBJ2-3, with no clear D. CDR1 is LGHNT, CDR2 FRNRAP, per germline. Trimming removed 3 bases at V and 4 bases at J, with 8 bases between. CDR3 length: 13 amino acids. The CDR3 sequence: CASGFRVSDTQYF. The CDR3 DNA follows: TGTGCTAGTGGTTTTAGAGTCTCAGATACGCAGTATTTT.

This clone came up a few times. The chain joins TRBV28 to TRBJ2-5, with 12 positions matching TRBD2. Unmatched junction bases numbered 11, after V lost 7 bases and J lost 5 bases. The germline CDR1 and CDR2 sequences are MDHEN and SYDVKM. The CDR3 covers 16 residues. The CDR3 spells CASKLAGGLLRETQYF. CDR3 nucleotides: TGTGCCAGCAAACTAGCGGGGGGCCTACTTCGGGAGACCCAGTACTTC. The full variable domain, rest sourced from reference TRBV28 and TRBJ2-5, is DVKVTQSSRYLVKRTGEKVFLECVQDMDHENMFWYRQDPGLGLRLIYFSYDVKMKEKGDIPEGYSVSREKKERFSLILESASTNQTSMYLCASKLAGGLLRETQYFGPGTRLLVL.

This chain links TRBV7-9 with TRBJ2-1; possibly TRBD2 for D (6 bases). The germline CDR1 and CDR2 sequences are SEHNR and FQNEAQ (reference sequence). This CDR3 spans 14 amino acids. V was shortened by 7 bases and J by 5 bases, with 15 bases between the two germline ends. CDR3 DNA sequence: TGTGCCAGCACCCTACGGGGCGGGGACAATGAGCAGTTCTTC. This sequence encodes CASTLRGGDNEQFF.

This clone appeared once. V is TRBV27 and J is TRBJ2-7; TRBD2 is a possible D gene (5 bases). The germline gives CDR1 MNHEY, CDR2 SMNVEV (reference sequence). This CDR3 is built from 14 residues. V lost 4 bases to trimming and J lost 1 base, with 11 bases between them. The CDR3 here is CASSYRGGSYEQYF. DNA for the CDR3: TGTGCCAGCAGTTATAGAGGCGGGTCCTACGAGCAGTACTTC.

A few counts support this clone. The CDR3 loop is CASKPAGLLYEQYF. CDR3 DNA sequence: TGTGCCAGCAAACCCGCGGGACTTCTGTACGAGCAGTACTTC. The chain uses TRBV6-6 and TRBJ2-7, with TRBD2 as a possible D gene (6 bases). With 7 bases removed from V and 4 bases from J, the gap between germline ends came to 17 bases. Per germline, CDR1 MNHNY and CDR2 SVGAGI (reference sequence). This CDR3 has 14 residues.

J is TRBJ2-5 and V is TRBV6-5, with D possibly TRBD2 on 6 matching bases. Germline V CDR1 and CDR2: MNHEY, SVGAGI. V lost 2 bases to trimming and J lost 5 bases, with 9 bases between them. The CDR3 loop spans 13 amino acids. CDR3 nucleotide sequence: TGTGCCAGCAGTTACAGGGAGGCGGAGACCCAGTACTTC. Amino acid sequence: CASSYREAETQYF.

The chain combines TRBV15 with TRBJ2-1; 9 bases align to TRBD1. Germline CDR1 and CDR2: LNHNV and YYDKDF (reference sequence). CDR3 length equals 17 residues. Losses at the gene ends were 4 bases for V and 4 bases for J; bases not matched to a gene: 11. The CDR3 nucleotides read TGTGCCACCAGCACCCCTGAGAGGGGACAGGGTTACAATGAGCAGTTCTTC. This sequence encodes CATSTPERGQGYNEQFF.

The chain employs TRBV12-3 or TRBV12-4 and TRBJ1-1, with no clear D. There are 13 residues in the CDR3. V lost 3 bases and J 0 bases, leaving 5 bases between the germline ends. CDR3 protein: CASSFSMNTEAFF. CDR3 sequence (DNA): TGTGCCAGCAGTTTTTCCATGAACACTGAAGCTTTCTTT.

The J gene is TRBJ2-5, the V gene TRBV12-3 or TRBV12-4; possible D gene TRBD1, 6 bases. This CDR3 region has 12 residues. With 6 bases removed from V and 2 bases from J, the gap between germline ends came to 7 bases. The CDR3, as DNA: TGTGCCAGCAGGGACAGTCAAGAGACCCAGTACTTC. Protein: CASRDSQETQYF.

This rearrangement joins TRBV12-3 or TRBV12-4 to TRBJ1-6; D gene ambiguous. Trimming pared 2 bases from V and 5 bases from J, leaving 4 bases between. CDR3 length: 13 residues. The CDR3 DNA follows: TGTGCCAGCAGTTTAACAGATAATTCACCCCTCCACTTT. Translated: CASSLTDNSPLHF.

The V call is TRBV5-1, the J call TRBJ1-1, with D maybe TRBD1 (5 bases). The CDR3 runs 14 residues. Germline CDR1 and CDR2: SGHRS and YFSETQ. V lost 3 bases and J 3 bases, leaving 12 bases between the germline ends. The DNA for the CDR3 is TGCGCCAGCAGCTGGGGCTGGGCGGACACTGAAGCTTTCTTT. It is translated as CASSWGWADTEAFF. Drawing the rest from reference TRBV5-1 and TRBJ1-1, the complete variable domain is KAGVTQTPRYLIKTRGQQVTLSCSPISGHRSVSWYQQTPGQGLQFLFEYFSETQRNKGNFPGRFSGRQFSNSRSEMNVSTLELGDSALYLCASSWGWADTEAFFGQGTRLTVV.

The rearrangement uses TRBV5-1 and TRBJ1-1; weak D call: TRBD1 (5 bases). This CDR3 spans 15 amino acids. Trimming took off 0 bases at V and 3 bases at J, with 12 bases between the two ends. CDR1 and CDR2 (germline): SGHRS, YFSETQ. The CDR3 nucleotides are TGCGCCAGCAGCTTGGAGGTAGGGGCGGACACTGAAGCTTTCTTT. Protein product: CASSLEVGADTEAFF.

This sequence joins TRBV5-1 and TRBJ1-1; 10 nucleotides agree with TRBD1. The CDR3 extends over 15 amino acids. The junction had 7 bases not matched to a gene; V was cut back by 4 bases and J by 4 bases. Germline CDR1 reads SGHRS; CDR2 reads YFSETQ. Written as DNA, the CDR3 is TGCGCCAGCAGCGCCCGGACAGGGGGGACCACTGAAGCTTTCTTT. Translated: CASSARTGGTTEAFF.

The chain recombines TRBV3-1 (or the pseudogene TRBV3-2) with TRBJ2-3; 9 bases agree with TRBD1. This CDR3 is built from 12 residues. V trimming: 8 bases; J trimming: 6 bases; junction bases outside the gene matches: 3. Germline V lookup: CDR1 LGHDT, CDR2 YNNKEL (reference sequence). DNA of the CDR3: TGTGCCAGCGGGGACAGGGCCGATACGCAGTATTTT. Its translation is CASGDRADTQYF.

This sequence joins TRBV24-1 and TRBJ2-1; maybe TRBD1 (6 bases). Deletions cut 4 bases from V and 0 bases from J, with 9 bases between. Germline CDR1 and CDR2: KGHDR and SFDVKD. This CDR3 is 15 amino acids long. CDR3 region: CATSEPGVSYNEQFF. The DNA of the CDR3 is TGTGCCACCAGTGAGCCAGGGGTCTCCTACAATGAGCAGTTCTTC.

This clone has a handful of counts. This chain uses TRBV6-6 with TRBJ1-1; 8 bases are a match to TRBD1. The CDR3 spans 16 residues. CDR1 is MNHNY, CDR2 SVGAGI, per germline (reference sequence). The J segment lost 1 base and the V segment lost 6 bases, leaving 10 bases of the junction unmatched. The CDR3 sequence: CASSSGRQGKNTEAFF. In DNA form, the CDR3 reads TGTGCCAGCAGCTCCGGTCGACAGGGGAAGAACACTGAAGCTTTCTTT.

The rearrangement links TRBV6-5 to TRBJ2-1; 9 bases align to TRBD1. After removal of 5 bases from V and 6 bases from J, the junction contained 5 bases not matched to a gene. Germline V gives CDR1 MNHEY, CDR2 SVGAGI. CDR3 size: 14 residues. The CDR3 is CASSLKTGGNEQFF. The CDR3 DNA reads TGTGCCAGCAGTCTTAAGACAGGGGGCAATGAGCAGTTCTTC.

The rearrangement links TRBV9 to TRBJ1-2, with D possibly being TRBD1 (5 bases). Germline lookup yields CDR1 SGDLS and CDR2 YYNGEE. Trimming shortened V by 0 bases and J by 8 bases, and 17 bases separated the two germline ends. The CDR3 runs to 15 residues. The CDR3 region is CASSVDPGLPGGYTF. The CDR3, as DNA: TGTGCCAGCAGCGTAGACCCGGGACTCCCGGGGGGCTACACCTTC. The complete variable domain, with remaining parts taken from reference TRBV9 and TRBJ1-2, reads DSGVTQTPKHLITATGQRVTLRCSPRSGDLSVYWYQQSLDQGLQFLIQYYNGEERAKGNILERFSAQQFPDLHSELNLSSLELGDSALYFCASSVDPGLPGGYTFGSGTRLTVV.